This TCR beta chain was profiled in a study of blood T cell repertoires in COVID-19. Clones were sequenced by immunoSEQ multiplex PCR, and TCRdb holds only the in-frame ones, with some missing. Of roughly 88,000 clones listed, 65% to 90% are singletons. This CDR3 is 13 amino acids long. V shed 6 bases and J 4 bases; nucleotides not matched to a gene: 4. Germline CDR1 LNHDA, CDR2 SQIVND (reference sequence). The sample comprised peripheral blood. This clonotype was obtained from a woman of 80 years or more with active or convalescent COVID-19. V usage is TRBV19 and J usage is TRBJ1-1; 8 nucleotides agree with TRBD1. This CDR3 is CASRGQGRTEAFF. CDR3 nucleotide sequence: TGTGCCAGTAGAGGACAGGGACGCACTGAAGCTTTCTTT.